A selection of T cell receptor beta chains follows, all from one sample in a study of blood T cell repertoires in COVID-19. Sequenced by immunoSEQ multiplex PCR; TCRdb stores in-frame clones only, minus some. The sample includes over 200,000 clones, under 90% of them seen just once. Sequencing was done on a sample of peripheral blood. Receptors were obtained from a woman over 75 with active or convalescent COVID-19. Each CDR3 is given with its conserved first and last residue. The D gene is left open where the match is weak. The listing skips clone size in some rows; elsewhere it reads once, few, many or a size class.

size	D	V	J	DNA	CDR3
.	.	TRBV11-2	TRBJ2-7	TGTGCCAGCAGTCAAGACAGGAGCTCCTACGAGCAGTACTTC	CASSQDRSSYEQYF
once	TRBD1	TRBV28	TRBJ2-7	TGTGCCAGCAGCCCAGGGGACAGGAGCTCCTACGAGCAGTACTTC	CASSPGDRSSYEQYF
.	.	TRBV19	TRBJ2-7	TGTGCCAGTAGTCTTGGGGCCACCCAATACGAGCAGTACTTC	CASSLGATQYEQYF
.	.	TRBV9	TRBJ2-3	TGTGCCAGCAGCGTCGGAGTGGATACGCAGTATTTT	CASSVGVDTQYF
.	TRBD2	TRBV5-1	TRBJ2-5	TGCGCCAGCAGCTTGGGACTAGCGGGGGGACAAGAGACCCAGTACTTC	CASSLGLAGGQETQYF
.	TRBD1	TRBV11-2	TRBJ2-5	TGTGCCAGCAGCAGTAGACAGGGGGCGGGAGAGACCCAGTACTTC	CASSSRQGAGETQYF
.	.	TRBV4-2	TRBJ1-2	TGTGCCAGCAGCCAAGAACAGGGAAGGGGCTACACCTTC	CASSQEQGRGYTF
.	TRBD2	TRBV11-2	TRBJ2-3	TGTGCCAGCAGTTTTAACAGCGGGAGCTCCGATGGAGATACGCAGTATTTT	CASSFNSGSSDGDTQYF
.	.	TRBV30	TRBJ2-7	TGTGCCTGGAAGGCGGATTCCTACGAGCAGTACTTC	CAWKADSYEQYF
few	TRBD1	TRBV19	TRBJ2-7	TGTGCCAGTAGTTCCCCGGGACAGGGGAGCTACGAGCAGTACTTC	CASSSPGQGSYEQYF
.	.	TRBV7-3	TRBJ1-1	TGTGCCAGCAGGACGGACAACTTGAACACTGAAGCTTTCTTT	CASRTDNLNTEAFF
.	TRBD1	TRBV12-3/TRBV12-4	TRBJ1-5	TGTGCCAGCAGTCCAGGACAGGGCGGGCCCCAGCATTTT	CASSPGQGGPQHF
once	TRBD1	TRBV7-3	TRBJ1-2	TGTGCCAGCAGCTCTGGACAGGGGTTAAGTTATGGCTACACCTTC	CASSSGQGLSYGYTF
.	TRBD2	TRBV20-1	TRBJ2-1	TGCAGTGCTAGTCCCGCTGGGGTAGCGGGTTACAATGAGCAGTTCTTC	CSASPAGVAGYNEQFF
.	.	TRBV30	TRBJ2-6	TGTGCCTGGAGTGTCCGGGGCTCTGGGGCCAACGTCCTGACTTTC	CAWSVRGSGANVLTF
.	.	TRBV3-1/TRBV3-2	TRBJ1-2	TGTGCCAGCAGCCAACGCCGGGGGTCTTGGGGCTACACCTTC	CASSQRRGSWGYTF
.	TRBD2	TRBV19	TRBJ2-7	TGTGCCAGTAGTATAAGACTAGCGGACAACTACGAGCAGTACTTC	CASSIRLADNYEQYF
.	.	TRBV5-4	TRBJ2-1	TGTGCCAGCAGCCCCGGGGGCGGGAGAAGCAATGAGCAGTTCTTC	CASSPGGGRSNEQFF
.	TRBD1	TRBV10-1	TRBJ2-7	TGCGCCACCAGTTTCCTACGGGACAGGGCCTACGAGCAGTACTTC	CATSFLRDRAYEQYF
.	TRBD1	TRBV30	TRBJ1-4	TGTGCCTGGAGTGTACGACAGGGACGTTGGGATGAAAAACTGTTTTTT	CAWSVRQGRWDEKLFF
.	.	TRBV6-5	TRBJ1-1	TGTGCCAGCAGGGACTTGGGGACTGAAGCTTTCTTT	CASRDLGTEAFF
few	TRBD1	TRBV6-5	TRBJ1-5	TGTGCCAGCAGTTCGACAGGGCTTCAGCCCCAGCATTTT	CASSSTGLQPQHF
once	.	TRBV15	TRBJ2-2	TGTGCCACCAGCAGAGACCGGGACTCCGGGAGCGGGGAGCTGTTTTTT	CATSRDRDSGSGELFF
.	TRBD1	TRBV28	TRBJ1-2	TGTGCCAGCAGCCGACAGGGGGTTGAGGGGAACTATGGCTACACCTTC	CASSRQGVEGNYGYTF
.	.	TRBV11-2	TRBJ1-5	TGTGCCAGCAGCTCTGACACCTATAGCAATCAGCCCCAGCATTTT	CASSSDTYSNQPQHF
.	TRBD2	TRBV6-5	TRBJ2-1	TGTGCCAGCAGTCCCCGGACTAGCGTGGCGTATGAGCAGTTCTTC	CASSPRTSVAYEQFF
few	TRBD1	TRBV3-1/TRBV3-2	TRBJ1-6	TGTGCCAGCAGCTTGGGACAGAATTCACCCCTCCACTTT	CASSLGQNSPLHF
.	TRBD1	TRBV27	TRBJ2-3	TGTGCCAGCAGTTTAAAGGGGGCCACAGATACGCAGTATTTT	CASSLKGATDTQYF
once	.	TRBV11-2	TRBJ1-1	TGTGCCAGCAGCTTCGGGGGGGTGAGCACTGAAGCTTTCTTT	CASSFGGVSTEAFF
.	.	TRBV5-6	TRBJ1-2	TGTGCCAGCAGCTTGTTGATTGGGCAGGGACTCTATGGCTACACCTTC	CASSLLIGQGLYGYTF
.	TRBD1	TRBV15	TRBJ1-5	TGTGCCACCAGCAGAGTGGCAGGGGGTGGGAGAGGCAATCAGCCCCAGCATTTT	CATSRVAGGGRGNQPQHF
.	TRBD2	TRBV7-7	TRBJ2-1	TGTGCCAGCAGCTTAGCGTCGGAGCGGGGGAGGAATGAGCAGTTCTTC	CASSLASERGRNEQFF
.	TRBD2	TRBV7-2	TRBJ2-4	TGTGCCAGCAGCGATCGCCGGGACTACAAAAACATTCAGTACTTC	CASSDRRDYKNIQYF
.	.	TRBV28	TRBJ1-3	TGTGCCAGCAGTGGGACATCCTCTGGAAACACCATATATTTT	CASSGTSSGNTIYF
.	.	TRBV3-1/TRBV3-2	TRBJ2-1	TGTGCCAGCAACCTAAACCCTTGGGCCAATCGGGGGTACAATGAGCAGTTCTTC	CASNLNPWANRGYNEQFF
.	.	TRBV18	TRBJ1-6	TGTGCCAGCTCACCAGGAGGGGATGATTCACCCCTCCACTTT	CASSPGGDDSPLHF
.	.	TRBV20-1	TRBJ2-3	TGCAGTGCTCAAACAGATACGCAGTATTTT	CSAQTDTQYF
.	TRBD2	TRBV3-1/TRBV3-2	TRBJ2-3	TGTGCCAGCAGCGAGGCTAGCGGGGGTTCCACAGATACGCAGTATTTT	CASSEASGGSTDTQYF
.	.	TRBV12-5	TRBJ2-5	TGTGCTAGTGGTTTGGTGCAGGGTCAAGAGACCCAGTACTTC	CASGLVQGQETQYF
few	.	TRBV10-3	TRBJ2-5	TGTGCCATCAGTGAAAGAAGAGGGGGAGAAATCCAAGAGACCCAGTACTTC	CAISERRGGEIQETQYF
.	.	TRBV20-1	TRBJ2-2	TGCAGTGCCCCTTCCGGGGAGCTGTTTTTT	CSAPSGELFF
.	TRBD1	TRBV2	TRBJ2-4	TGTGCCAGTTACAGGGGGCTTTCGGACATTCAGTACTTC	CASYRGLSDIQYF
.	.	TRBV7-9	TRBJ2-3	TGTGCCAGCAGCTTAGCCGGGGTGGATACGCAGTATTTT	CASSLAGVDTQYF
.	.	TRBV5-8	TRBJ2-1	TGTGCCAGCTCGCGGGCCCGGTGGCATGAGCAGTTCTTC	CASSRARWHEQFF
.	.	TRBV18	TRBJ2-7	TGTGCCAGCTCCCCCCCAGGGAACTACGAGCAGTACTTC	CASSPPGNYEQYF
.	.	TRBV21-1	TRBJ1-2	TGTGCCAGCAGCAACAATCTTATCGGGGGCTACACCTTC	CASSNNLIGGYTF